This T cell receptor (beta chain) was retrieved from a study of blood T cell repertoires in COVID-19. Background on the study: Donors in the United States, Italy and Spain gave samples during acute or convalescent COVID-19. Sample material is recorded as cDNA or gDNA derived from T cells, B-cell-depleted T cells, or PBMCs.

Methods used by the authors: Counts of nucleated cells, estimated from reference gene primer amplification, were obtained. The assay was immunoSEQ multiplex PCR, and TCRdb's table has in-frame clones only and misses some. That table gives V, J and clone size, and the DNA gave D and trimming. Of about 18,000 clones in the sample, 70% to 90% were seen once. Trimming removed 2 bases from V and 0 bases from J, with 9 bases in between. The CDR3 totals 15 residues. The germline gives CDR1 MNHEY, CDR2 SMNVEV (reference sequence). The sample comprised peripheral blood. This clonotype originated in a man aged 35-49 years with active COVID-19. This chain joins TRBV27 and TRBJ2-3; D uncertain. The CDR3 region has the DNA TGTGCCAGCAGTTTAGTCTCTCCCAGCACAGATACGCAGTATTTT. Its translation is CASSLVSPSTDTQYF.